This T cell receptor (beta chain) was sequenced in a study of blood T cell repertoires in COVID-19. In the study's own analysis: For nucleated cells, counts were estimated from reference gene primer amplification. Sequencing used immunoSEQ multiplex PCR; TCRdb keeps in-frame clones, though not all of them. V and J calls and clone size are given by that table; D and trimming were obtained from the DNA. The sample carries just over 95,000 clones, 81% recorded once. This receptor was identified in a man between 60 and 75 years old with acute or convalescent COVID-19. The sequenced sample consisted of peripheral blood.

The CDR3 loop is CASSSYVQAEVTGYTF. In DNA form, the CDR3 reads TGTGCCAGTAGTAGTTACGTCCAGGCAGAAGTAACTGGCTACACCTTC. J is TRBJ1-2 and V is TRBV19; D call uncertain. Germline V CDR1 and CDR2: LNHDA, SQIVND (reference sequence). The CDR3 runs to 16 residues. V was trimmed by 4 bases and J by 7 bases, leaving 22 bases between them.